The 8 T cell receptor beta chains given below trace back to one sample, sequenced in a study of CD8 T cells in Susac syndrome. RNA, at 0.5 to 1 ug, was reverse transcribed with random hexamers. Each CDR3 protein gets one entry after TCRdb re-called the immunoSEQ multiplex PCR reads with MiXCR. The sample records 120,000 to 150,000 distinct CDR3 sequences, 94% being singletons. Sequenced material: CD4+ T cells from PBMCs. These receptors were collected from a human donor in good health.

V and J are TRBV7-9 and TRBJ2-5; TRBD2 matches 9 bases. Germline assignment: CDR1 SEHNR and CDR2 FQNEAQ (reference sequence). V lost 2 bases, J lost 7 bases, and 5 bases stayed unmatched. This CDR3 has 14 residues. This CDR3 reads CASSLTLAGTTQYF. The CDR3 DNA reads TGTGCCAGCAGCTTAACGCTAGCGGGAACGACCCAGTACTTC.

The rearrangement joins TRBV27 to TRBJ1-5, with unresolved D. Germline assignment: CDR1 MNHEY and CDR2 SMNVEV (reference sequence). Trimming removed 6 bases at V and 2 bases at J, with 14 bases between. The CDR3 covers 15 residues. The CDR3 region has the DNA TGTGCCAGCAGCCGCTCCCGACTGGGCAATCAGCCCCAGCATTTT. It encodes CASSRSRLGNQPQHF.

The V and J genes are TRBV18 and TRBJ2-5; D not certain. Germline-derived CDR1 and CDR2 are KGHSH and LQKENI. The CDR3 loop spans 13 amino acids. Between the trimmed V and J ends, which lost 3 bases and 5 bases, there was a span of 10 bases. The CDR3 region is CASSPSNLETQYF. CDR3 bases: TGTGCCAGCTCACCCTCTAATTTGGAGACCCAGTACTTC.

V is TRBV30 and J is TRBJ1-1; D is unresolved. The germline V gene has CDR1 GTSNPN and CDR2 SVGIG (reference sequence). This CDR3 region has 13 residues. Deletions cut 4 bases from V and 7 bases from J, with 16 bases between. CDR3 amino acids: CAWITDISSEAFF. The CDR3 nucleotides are TGTGCCTGGATAACGGATATATCCAGTGAAGCTTTCTTT.

The CDR3 DNA is TGTGCCAGCAGTCCTCGGGGAGCGCGTTCCTACAATGAGCAGTTCTTC. Translating gives CASSPRGARSYNEQFF. The chain couples TRBV12-3 or TRBV12-4 to TRBJ2-1; possible D gene TRBD2, 5 bases. CDR3 length equals 16 residues. V lost 5 bases and J 1 base, leaving 15 bases between the germline ends.

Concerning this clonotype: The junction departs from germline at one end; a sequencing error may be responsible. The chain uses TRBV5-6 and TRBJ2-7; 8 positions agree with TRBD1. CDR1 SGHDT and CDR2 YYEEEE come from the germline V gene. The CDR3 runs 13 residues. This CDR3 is CASSSIPSTGADF. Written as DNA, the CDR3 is TGTGCCAGCAGCTCCATCCCCTCGACAGGGGCGGACTTC.

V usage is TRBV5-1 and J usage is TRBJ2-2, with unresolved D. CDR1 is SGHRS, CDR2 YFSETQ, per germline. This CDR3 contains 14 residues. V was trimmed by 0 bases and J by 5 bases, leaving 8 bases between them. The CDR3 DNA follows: TGCGCCAGCAGCTTGGTCTTGGGTACCGGGGAGCTGTTTTTT. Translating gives CASSLVLGTGELFF.

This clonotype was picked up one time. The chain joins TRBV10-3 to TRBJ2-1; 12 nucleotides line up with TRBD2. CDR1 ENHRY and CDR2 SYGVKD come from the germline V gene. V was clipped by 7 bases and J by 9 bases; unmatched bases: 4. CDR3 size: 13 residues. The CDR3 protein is CAITPGLAGEQFF. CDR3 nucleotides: TGTGCCATCACCCCGGGACTAGCGGGTGAGCAGTTCTTC.